These T cell receptor beta chains were read from a single sample in a study of beta chain features in type 1 diabetes. Using immunoSEQ multiplex PCR, the repertoire was profiled, and TCRdb retains in-frame clones only, with some absent. The sample includes 150,000 or so clones, approximately 9.1% of them seen just once. The sequencing input was central memory CD4+ T cells from blood. The receptors here all came from a woman younger than 30 in good health. The CDR3 runs from the conserved cysteine through the conserved F or W. The order of the fields is D gene, clone size, CDR3 length, V gene, J gene, CDR3 DNA, CDR3 protein. D genes are given only for firm matches. The size entry is marked missing in some rows and otherwise reads once, few, many or a size class.

D: NA; size: NA; length: 13; V: TRBV2; J: TRBJ2-7; DNA: TGTGCCAGCAGGGTTGACAGTTCCTACGAGCAGTACTTC; CDR3: CASRVDSSYEQYF
D: NA; size: NA; length: 14; V: TRBV10-3; J: TRBJ1-2; DNA: TGTGCCATCAAGGCCCGAACAGCTGTCTATGGCTACACCTTC; CDR3: CAIKARTAVYGYTF
D: NA; size: NA; length: 15; V: TRBV4-1; J: TRBJ1-2; DNA: TGCGCCAGCAGCCAAGTAGCAGGACAAGGGTATGGCTACACCTTC; CDR3: CASSQVAGQGYGYTF
D: NA; size: NA; length: 15; V: TRBV9; J: TRBJ2-1; DNA: TGTGCCAGCAGCGTAGTTTGGGGGGACGACAATGAGCAGTTCTTC; CDR3: CASSVVWGDDNEQFF
D: TRBD1; size: NA; length: 15; V: TRBV13; J: TRBJ1-6; DNA: TGTGCCAGCAGCTGGACAGGCCTGGGGAATTCACCCCTCCACTTT; CDR3: CASSWTGLGNSPLHF
D: NA; size: NA; length: 12; V: TRBV6-6; J: TRBJ1-5; DNA: TGTGCCAGCACCGAGGGGGATCAGCCCCAGCATTTT; CDR3: CASTEGDQPQHF
D: NA; size: NA; length: 15; V: TRBV9; J: TRBJ2-1; DNA: TGTGCCAGCAGCGTAGCCCCTACTAGGGTCAATGAGCAGTTCTTC; CDR3: CASSVAPTRVNEQFF
D: TRBD1; size: NA; length: 13; V: TRBV27; J: TRBJ2-7; DNA: TGTGCCAGCAGGGCGACAGGGACCTACGAGCAGTACTTC; CDR3: CASRATGTYEQYF
D: NA; size: NA; length: 14; V: TRBV2; J: TRBJ1-4; DNA: TGTGCCAGCAGTGAGGGACTCCCTTCCGAAAAACTGTTTTTT; CDR3: CASSEGLPSEKLFF
D: TRBD2; size: NA; length: 20; V: TRBV4-2; J: TRBJ2-1; DNA: TGTGCCAGCAGCCAAGTTGGCGGGACTAGCGGGGGGGCCGTCTACAATGAGCAGTTCTTC; CDR3: CASSQVGGTSGGAVYNEQFF
D: NA; size: NA; length: 12; V: TRBV14; J: TRBJ1-2; DNA: TGTGCCAGCAGCCAAACAGGCTATGGCTACACCTTC; CDR3: CASSQTGYGYTF
D: TRBD2; size: NA; length: 14; V: TRBV7-9; J: TRBJ2-1; DNA: TGTGCCAGCAGCTTAACTAGCGGTGGGGATGAGCAGTTCTTC; CDR3: CASSLTSGGDEQFF
D: TRBD2; size: few; length: 14; V: TRBV6-5; J: TRBJ2-2; DNA: TGTGCCAGTCGGGGGGGGCTCGAGCCCGGGGAGCTGTTTTTT; CDR3: CASRGGLEPGELFF
D: NA; size: many; length: 15; V: TRBV2; J: TRBJ2-3; DNA: TGTGCCAGCACCAAGAAAAGCTCTGGCACAGATACGCAGTATTTT; CDR3: CASTKKSSGTDTQYF
D: NA; size: NA; length: 13; V: TRBV7-2; J: TRBJ1-1; DNA: TGTGCCAGCAGCCCGACAGGTTCACCTGAAGCTTTCTTT; CDR3: CASSPTGSPEAFF
D: NA; size: few; length: 13; V: TRBV5-1; J: TRBJ1-2; DNA: TGCGCCAGCAGCTTGAGACAGGATAGAGGCTACACCTTC; CDR3: CASSLRQDRGYTF
D: TRBD2; size: NA; length: 15; V: TRBV5-6; J: TRBJ2-3; DNA: TGTGCCAGCAGCACCACGGGGGGGATCACAGATACGCAGTATTTT; CDR3: CASSTTGGITDTQYF
D: TRBD2; size: few; length: 13; V: TRBV2; J: TRBJ2-7; DNA: TGTGCCAGCCGGCTAGCGGGGGGCTACGAGCAGTACTTC; CDR3: CASRLAGGYEQYF
D: NA; size: NA; length: 13; V: TRBV7-2; J: TRBJ2-3; DNA: TGTGCCAGCAGCTTTCCAGGCACAGATACGCAGTATTTT; CDR3: CASSFPGTDTQYF
D: NA; size: NA; length: 18; V: TRBV5-1; J: TRBJ2-1; DNA: TGCGCCAGCAGCTTGGTGGGGGTCTGGGCGGGATCGTGGAATGAGCAGTTCTTC; CDR3: CASSLVGVWAGSWNEQFF
D: NA; size: few; length: 13; V: TRBV19; J: TRBJ2-2; DNA: TGTGCCTGGACTTTGGATAACACCGGGGAGCTGTTTTTT; CDR3: CAWTLDNTGELFF
D: TRBD2; size: NA; length: 12; V: TRBV7-2; J: TRBJ2-1; DNA: TGTGCCAGCAGCTGGGGGGGGGAGGGAAAGTTCTTC; CDR3: CASSWGGEGKFF
D: NA; size: NA; length: 15; V: TRBV29-1; J: TRBJ2-7; DNA: TGCAGCGTTGAAGATCGGAGCGGGCCGTCCTACGAGCAGTACTTC; CDR3: CSVEDRSGPSYEQYF
D: TRBD2; size: few; length: 16; V: TRBV5-8; J: TRBJ2-1; DNA: TGTGCCAGCAGCCGCTTTAGTAGCGGGGAGGGGAATGAGCAGTTCTTC; CDR3: CASSRFSSGEGNEQFF
D: TRBD1; size: NA; length: 15; V: TRBV19; J: TRBJ2-2; DNA: TGTGCCAGTAGAGCCGGGACAGGGGGCACCGGGGAGCTGTTTTTT; CDR3: CASRAGTGGTGELFF
D: TRBD1; size: NA; length: 14; V: TRBV9; J: TRBJ1-2; DNA: TGTGCCAGCAGCGCGGGACAGGGGGACTATGGCTACACCTTC; CDR3: CASSAGQGDYGYTF
D: NA; size: NA; length: 14; V: TRBV7-2; J: TRBJ2-7; DNA: TGTGCCAGCAGCACTAGTGCGCGGTCCTACGAGCAGTACTTC; CDR3: CASSTSARSYEQYF
D: NA; size: few; length: 14; V: TRBV18; J: TRBJ1-6; DNA: TGTGCCAGCTCACCTCCGCAAGGGGATTCACCCCTCCACTTT; CDR3: CASSPPQGDSPLHF
D: NA; size: NA; length: 13; V: TRBV7-8; J: TRBJ1-2; DNA: TGTGCCAGCAGTACGGACAGAAACTATGGCTACACCTTC; CDR3: CASSTDRNYGYTF
D: NA; size: few; length: 15; V: TRBV28; J: TRBJ1-2; DNA: TGTGCCAGCAGTTTGGGGGGGGCGGCTAACTATGGCTACACCTTC; CDR3: CASSLGGAANYGYTF
D: TRBD1; size: NA; length: 17; V: TRBV18; J: TRBJ2-6; DNA: TGTGCCAGCTCACCACGGGACAGCTACTCTGGGGCCAACGTCCTGACTTTC; CDR3: CASSPRDSYSGANVLTF
D: TRBD1; size: few; length: 14; V: TRBV2; J: TRBJ1-2; DNA: TGTGCCAGCAGCGTCGAGGGACAGAGCTATGGCTACACCTTC; CDR3: CASSVEGQSYGYTF
D: TRBD1; size: few; length: 15; V: TRBV5-1; J: TRBJ1-1; DNA: TGCGCCAGCAGCAATCAACAGGGGATCGGTACTGAAGCTTTCTTT; CDR3: CASSNQQGIGTEAFF
D: TRBD1; size: NA; length: 15; V: TRBV4-1; J: TRBJ2-1; DNA: TGCGCCAGCAGCCAAGCCCAACGACAGGGAAGGGAGCAGTTCTTC; CDR3: CASSQAQRQGREQFF
D: TRBD2; size: many; length: 15; V: TRBV29-1; J: TRBJ2-3; DNA: TGCAGCGGGGGGAGCGGCGCGGGGGGCACAGATACGCAGTATTTT; CDR3: CSGGSGAGGTDTQYF